These 13 T cell receptor beta chains were sequenced from one sample in a study of blood T cell repertoires in COVID-19. TCRdb's table, derived via immunoSEQ multiplex PCR, lists solely in-frame clones and lacks some. The repertoire holds 250,000 to 300,000 clones, approximately 86% seen once, with under 3.5% in the top ten. The source material was peripheral blood. These receptors were collected from a woman aged 18-35 years with acute or convalescent COVID-19.

This clone has a handful of counts. The chain couples TRBV9 to TRBJ1-5; perhaps TRBD1 as D (5 bases). V was shortened by 0 bases and J by 7 bases, with 14 bases between the two germline ends. The V gene's germline CDR1 is SGDLS and CDR2 YYNGEE. The CDR3 contains 15 residues. The CDR3 reads CASSVGGREGQPQHF. In nucleotides, the CDR3 is TGTGCCAGCAGCGTAGGTGGCAGGGAGGGACAGCCCCAGCATTTT.

The rearrangement uses TRBV27 and TRBJ2-2; weak D call: TRBD1 (7 bases). V shed 6 bases and J shed 0 bases, with 11 bases lying between them. The length of the CDR3 is 15 residues. The germline V gene encodes CDR1 MNHEY and CDR2 SMNVEV (reference sequence). The CDR3 here is CASRRGQSNTGELFF. DNA for the CDR3: TGTGCCAGCAGGCGGGGACAGTCGAACACCGGGGAGCTGTTTTTT.

V is TRBV14 and J is TRBJ2-7, with 7 bases aligning to TRBD2. Germline lookup yields CDR1 SGHDN and CDR2 FVKESK. With V trimmed by 2 bases and J by 2 bases, 6 bases remained unmatched. The CDR3 runs to 15 residues. CDR3 nucleotide sequence: TGTGCCAGCAGCCAACCAGCGGGGCACGCCTACGAGCAGTACTTC. Translating it yields CASSQPAGHAYEQYF.

The chain employs TRBV9 and TRBJ2-5; D gene uncertain. The CDR3 has 14 amino acids. Germline values: CDR1 SGDLS, CDR2 YYNGEE. The V gene lost 0 bases and the J gene lost 5 bases, with 11 bases spanning the gap. For the CDR3, the DNA is TGTGCCAGCAGCGTAGATCGGAGTGGGGAGACCCAGTACTTC. Translating it yields CASSVDRSGETQYF.

The chain has TRBV7-3 and TRBJ1-1; D is unclear. Germline V gives CDR1 SGHTA, CDR2 FQGTGA. The CDR3 is 13 residues long. With 1 base removed from V and 1 base from J, the gap between germline ends came to 4 bases. The CDR3 DNA reads as TGTGCCAGCAGCTTAAACAGGAACACTGAAGCTTTCTTT. Translation: CASSLNRNTEAFF.

The rearrangement joins TRBV4-3 to TRBJ2-7, with TRBD2 matching over 11 bases. Germline values: CDR1 LGHNA, CDR2 YSLEER. The V gene end was trimmed by 0 bases and the J gene end by 2 bases; junction bases not matched to a gene: 9. The CDR3 is 18 residues long. The DNA for the CDR3 is TGCGCCAGCAGCCAAGAATGGGTAGCGGGAGGGCTACCCTACGAGCAGTACTTC. Translated: CASSQEWVAGGLPYEQYF.

The J gene is TRBJ1-4, the V gene TRBV12-3 or TRBV12-4, with TRBD1 as a possible D gene (5 bases). The CDR3 is made up of 12 amino acids. The ends were cut back, 3 bases at V and 11 bases at J, with 10 bases in the middle. CDR3 DNA sequence: TGTGCCAGCAGTTTTGGGGCGGGGAAACTGTTTTTT. Translating it yields CASSFGAGKLFF.

This chain links TRBV28 with TRBJ2-6, with TRBD2 identical over 7 bases. From germline, CDR1 is MDHEN and CDR2 SYDVKM. The CDR3 sequence is 17 residues long. Unmatched junction bases numbered 8, after V lost 6 bases and J lost 0 bases. CDR3 bases: TGTGCCAGCAGCTACGGGGGGTCCCTCTCTGGGGCCAACGTCCTGACTTTC. Translation gives CASSYGGSLSGANVLTF.

This clone was seen just once. V and J are TRBV6-1 and TRBJ1-1, with TRBD1 identical over 7 bases. Germline loops: CDR1 MNHNS, CDR2 SASEGT. This CDR3 comprises 14 residues. The V gene end was trimmed by 2 bases and the J gene end by 7 bases; junction bases not matched to a gene: 7. DNA of the CDR3: TGTGCCAGCAGTGAATCAGGGACAGCCCGTGAAGCTTTCTTT. Encoded protein: CASSESGTAREAFF.

The rearrangement links TRBV6-6 to TRBJ2-2; 12 positions match TRBD1. The CDR3 is 19 residues long. From germline, CDR1 is MNHNY and CDR2 SVGAGI (reference sequence). After removal of 5 bases from V and 4 bases from J, the junction contained 14 bases not matched to a gene. In DNA form, the CDR3 reads TGTGCCAGCAGTCACCCCCGGGACAGGGGGCCCTCTTCCACCGGGGAGCTGTTTTTT. It specifies CASSHPRDRGPSSTGELFF.

The gene calls are TRBV7-3 and TRBJ2-1, with a possible D match to TRBD1 (6 bases). Deletions cut 5 bases from V and 3 bases from J, with 14 bases between. The CDR3 length is 15 residues. The germline gives CDR1 SGHTA, CDR2 FQGTGA. Here the CDR3 reads CASSQQGWFYNEQFF. In DNA form, the CDR3 reads TGTGCCAGCAGCCAACAGGGTTGGTTCTACAATGAGCAGTTCTTC.

V usage is TRBV5-4 and J usage is TRBJ2-2, with 8 bases aligning to TRBD2. Per the germline V gene, CDR1 is SGHNT and CDR2 is YYREEE (reference sequence). The V segment lost 1 base and the J segment 1 base; nucleotides outside the gene matches: 6. There are 17 residues in the CDR3. The CDR3 is CASSLQTSGKNTGELFF. The CDR3 region has the DNA TGTGCCAGCAGCTTGCAAACTAGCGGAAAGAACACCGGGGAGCTGTTTTTT. Filled out from reference TRBV5-4 and TRBJ2-2, the complete variable domain reads ETGVTQSPTHLIKTRGQQVTLRCSSQSGHNTVSWYQQALGQGPQFIFQYYREEENGRGNFPPRFSGLQFPNYSSELNVNALELDDSALYLCASSLQTSGKNTGELFFGEGSRLTVL.

This chain joins TRBV7-9 and TRBJ2-3; the D gene is possibly TRBD1 (5 bases). V was shortened by 4 bases and J by 0 bases, with 17 bases between the two germline ends. Per the germline V gene, CDR1 is SEHNR and CDR2 is FQNEAQ (reference sequence). This CDR3 region has 17 residues. The CDR3 spells CASSSPRGRASTDTQYF. The DNA of the CDR3 is TGTGCCAGCAGCTCCCCTAGAGGCAGGGCTAGCACAGATACGCAGTATTTT.